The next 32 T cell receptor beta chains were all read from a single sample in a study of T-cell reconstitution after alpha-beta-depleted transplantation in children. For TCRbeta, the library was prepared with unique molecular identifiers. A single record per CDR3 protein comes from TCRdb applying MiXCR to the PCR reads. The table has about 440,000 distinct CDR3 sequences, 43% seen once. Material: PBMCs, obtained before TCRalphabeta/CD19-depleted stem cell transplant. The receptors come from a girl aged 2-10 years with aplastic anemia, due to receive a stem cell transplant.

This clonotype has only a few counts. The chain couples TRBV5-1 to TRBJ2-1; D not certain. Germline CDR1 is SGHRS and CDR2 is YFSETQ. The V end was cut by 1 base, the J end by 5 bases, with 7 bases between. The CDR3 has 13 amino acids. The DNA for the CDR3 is TGCGCCAGCAGCTTGTTGGTAAACAATGAGCAGTTCTTC. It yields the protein CASSLLVNNEQFF. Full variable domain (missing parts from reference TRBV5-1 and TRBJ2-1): KAGVTQTPRYLIKTRGQQVTLSCSPISGHRSVSWYQQTPGQGLQFLFEYFSETQRNKGNFPGRFSGRQFSNSRSEMNVSTLELGDSALYLCASSLLVNNEQFFGPGTRLTVL.

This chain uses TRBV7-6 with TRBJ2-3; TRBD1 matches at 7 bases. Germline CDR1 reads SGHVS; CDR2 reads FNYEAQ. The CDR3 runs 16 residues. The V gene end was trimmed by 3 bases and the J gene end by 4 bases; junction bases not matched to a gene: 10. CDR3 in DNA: TGTGCCAGCAGCTTCCCCGGGACAGAACCGGCAGATACGCAGTATTTT. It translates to CASSFPGTEPADTQYF.

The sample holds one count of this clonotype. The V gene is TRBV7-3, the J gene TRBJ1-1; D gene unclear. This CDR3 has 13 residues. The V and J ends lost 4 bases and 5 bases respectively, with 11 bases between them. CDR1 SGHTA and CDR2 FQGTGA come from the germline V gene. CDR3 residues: CASSSSPGTEAFF. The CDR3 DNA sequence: TGTGCCAGCAGCTCTTCCCCGGGTACTGAAGCTTTCTTT.

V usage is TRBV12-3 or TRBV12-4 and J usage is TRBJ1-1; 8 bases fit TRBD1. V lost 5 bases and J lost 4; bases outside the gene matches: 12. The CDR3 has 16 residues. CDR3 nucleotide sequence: TGTGCCAGCAGTACCGTTTTAAACAGGGGGACCACTGAAGCTTTCTTT. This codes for CASSTVLNRGTTEAFF.

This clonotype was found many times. The CDR3 protein is CASSLDVPQETQYF. CDR3 DNA: TGTGCCAGCAGCTTGGACGTACCCCAAGAGACCCAGTACTTC. The chain combines TRBV5-5 with TRBJ2-5, with no clear D. V gave up 0 bases and J gave up 1 base, with 7 bases separating them. This CDR3 spans 14 amino acids. Germline loops: CDR1 SGHKS, CDR2 YYEKEE (reference sequence).

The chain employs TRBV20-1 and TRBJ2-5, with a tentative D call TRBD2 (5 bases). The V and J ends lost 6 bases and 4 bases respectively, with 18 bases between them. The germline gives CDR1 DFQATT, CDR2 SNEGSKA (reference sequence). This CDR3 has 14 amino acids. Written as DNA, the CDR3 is TGCAGTGCACCGGCCCTACGGGAAGGAGAGACCCAGTACTTC. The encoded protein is CSAPALREGETQYF.

In DNA form, the CDR3 reads TGCGCCAGCAGGCGGACAGGTTTGGAATTAGGCACTGAAGCTTTCTTT. Residues: CASRRTGLELGTEAFF. This sequence joins TRBV10-1 and TRBJ1-1; TRBD1 matches 7 bases. Germline values: CDR1 WNHNN, CDR2 SYGVQD (reference sequence). This CDR3 comprises 16 residues. The trim removed 6 bases at V and 4 bases at J, leaving 14 bases unmatched.

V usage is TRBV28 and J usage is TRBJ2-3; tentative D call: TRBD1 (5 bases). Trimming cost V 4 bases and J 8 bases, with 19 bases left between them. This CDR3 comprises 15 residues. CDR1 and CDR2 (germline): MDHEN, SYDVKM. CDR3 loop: CASSYLVDSRITQYF. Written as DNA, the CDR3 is TGTGCCAGCAGTTATCTTGTTGACAGCCGGATTACGCAGTATTTT.

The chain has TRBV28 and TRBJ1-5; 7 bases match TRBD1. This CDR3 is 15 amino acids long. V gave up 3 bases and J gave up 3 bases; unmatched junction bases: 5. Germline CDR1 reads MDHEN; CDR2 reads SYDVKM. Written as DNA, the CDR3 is TGTGCCAGCAGTTTCGAACAGGGGAACAATCAGCCCCAGCATTTT. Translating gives CASSFEQGNNQPQHF.

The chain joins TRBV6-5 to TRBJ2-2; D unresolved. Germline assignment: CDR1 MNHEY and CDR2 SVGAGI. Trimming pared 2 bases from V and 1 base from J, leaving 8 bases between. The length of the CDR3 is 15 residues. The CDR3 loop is CASSYAPVNTGELFF. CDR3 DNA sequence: TGTGCCAGCAGTTACGCTCCTGTGAACACCGGGGAGCTGTTTTTT.

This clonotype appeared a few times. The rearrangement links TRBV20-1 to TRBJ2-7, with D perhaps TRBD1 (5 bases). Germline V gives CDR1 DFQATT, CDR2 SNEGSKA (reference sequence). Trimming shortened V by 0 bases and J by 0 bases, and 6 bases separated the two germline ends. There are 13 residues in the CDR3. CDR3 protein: CSARETVSYEQYF. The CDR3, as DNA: TGCAGTGCTAGAGAGACAGTCTCCTACGAGCAGTACTTC.

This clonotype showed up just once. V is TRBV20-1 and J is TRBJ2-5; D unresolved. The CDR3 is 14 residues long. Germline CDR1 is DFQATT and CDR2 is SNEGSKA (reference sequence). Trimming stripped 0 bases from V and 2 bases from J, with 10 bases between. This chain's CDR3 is CSARDIFKQETQYF. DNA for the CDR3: TGCAGTGCTAGAGATATCTTCAAACAAGAGACCCAGTACTTC.

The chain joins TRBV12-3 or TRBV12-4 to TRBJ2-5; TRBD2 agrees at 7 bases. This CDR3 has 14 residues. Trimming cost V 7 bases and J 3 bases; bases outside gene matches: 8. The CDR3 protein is CASTLAAGKETQYF. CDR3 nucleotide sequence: TGTGCCAGCACCCTAGCGGCGGGGAAAGAGACCCAGTACTTC.

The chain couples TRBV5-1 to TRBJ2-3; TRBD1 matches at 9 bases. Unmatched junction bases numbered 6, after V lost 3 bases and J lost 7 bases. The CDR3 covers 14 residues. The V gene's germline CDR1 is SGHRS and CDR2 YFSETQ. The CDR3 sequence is CASSSAGQGNTQYF. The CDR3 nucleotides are TGCGCCAGCAGCTCCGCGGGACAGGGCAATACGCAGTATTTT. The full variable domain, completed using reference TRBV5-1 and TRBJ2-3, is KAGVTQTPRYLIKTRGQQVTLSCSPISGHRSVSWYQQTPGQGLQFLFEYFSETQRNKGNFPGRFSGRQFSNSRSEMNVSTLELGDSALYLCASSSAGQGNTQYFGPGTRLTVL.

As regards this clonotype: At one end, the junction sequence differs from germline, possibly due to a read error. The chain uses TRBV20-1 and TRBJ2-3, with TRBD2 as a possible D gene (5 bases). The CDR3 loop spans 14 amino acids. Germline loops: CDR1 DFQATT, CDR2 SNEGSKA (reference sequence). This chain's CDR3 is CSSSGGGNADSQYF. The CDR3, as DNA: TGCAGCTCTTCTGGAGGCGGAAATGCAGATTCGCAGTATTTT.

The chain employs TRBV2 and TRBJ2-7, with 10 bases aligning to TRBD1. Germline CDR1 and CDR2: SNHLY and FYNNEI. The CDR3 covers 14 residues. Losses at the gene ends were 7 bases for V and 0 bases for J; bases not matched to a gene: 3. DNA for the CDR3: TGTGCCAGCAAACGGACAGGGGGCTCCTACGAGCAGTACTTC. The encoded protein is CASKRTGGSYEQYF.

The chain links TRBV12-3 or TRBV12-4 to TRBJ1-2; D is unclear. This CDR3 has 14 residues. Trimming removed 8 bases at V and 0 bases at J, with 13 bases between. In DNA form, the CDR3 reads TGTGCCAGCCAGAACTCGGGGACTAACTATGGCTACACCTTC. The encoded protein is CASQNSGTNYGYTF.

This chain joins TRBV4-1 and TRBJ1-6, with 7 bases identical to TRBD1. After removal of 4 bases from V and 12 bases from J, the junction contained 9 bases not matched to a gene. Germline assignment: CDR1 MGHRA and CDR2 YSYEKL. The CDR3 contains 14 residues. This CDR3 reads CASSPPGQLLPLHF. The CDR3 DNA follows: TGCGCCAGCAGCCCCCCGGGACAGCTATTACCCCTCCACTTT.

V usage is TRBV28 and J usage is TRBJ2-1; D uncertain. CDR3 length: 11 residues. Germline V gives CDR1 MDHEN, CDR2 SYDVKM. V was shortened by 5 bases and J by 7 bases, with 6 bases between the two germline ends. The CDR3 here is CASSAWNEQFF. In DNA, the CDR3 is TGTGCCAGCAGTGCATGGAATGAGCAGTTCTTC.

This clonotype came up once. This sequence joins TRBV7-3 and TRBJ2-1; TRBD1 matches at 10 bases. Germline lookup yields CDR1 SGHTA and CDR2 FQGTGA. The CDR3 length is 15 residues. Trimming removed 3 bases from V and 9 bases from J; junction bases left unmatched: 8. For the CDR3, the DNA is TGTGCCAGCAGCTTCCCGGGACAGGGGCCGCGTGAGCAGTTCTTC. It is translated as CASSFPGQGPREQFF.

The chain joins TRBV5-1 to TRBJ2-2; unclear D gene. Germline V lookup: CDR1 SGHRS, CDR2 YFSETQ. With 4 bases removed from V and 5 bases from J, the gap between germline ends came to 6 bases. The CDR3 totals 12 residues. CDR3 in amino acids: CASSPVTGELFF. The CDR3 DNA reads TGCGCCAGCAGCCCCGTTACCGGGGAGCTGTTTTTT.

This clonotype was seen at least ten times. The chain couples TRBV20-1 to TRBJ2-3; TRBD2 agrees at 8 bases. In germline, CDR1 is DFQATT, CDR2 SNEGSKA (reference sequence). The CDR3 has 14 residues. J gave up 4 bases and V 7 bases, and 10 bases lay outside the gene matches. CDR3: CSVLSGSGPDTQYF. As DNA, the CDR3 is TGCAGTGTCTTAAGCGGGAGTGGCCCAGATACGCAGTATTTT.

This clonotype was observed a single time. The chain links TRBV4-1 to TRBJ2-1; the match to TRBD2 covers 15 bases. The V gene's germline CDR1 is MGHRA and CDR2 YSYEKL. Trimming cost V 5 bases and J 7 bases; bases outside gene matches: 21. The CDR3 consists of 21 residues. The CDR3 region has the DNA TGCGCCAGCAGCGCCCCATGGGTGGGACTAGCGGGAGGAGTCCGGGGGAATGAGCAGTTCTTC. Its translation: CASSAPWVGLAGGVRGNEQFF.

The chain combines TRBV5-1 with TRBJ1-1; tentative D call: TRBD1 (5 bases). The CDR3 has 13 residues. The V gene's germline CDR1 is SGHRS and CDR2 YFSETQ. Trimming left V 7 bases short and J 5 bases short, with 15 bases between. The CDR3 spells CASAGGEGTEAFF. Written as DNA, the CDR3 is TGCGCCAGCGCGGGGGGAGAGGGGACTGAAGCTTTCTTT.

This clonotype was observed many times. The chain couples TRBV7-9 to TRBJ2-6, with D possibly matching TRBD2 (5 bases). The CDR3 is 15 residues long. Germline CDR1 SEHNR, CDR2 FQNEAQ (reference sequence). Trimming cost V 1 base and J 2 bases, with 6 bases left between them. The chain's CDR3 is CASSLDGAGANVLTF. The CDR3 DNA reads TGTGCCAGCAGCTTAGACGGGGCTGGGGCCAACGTCCTGACTTTC.

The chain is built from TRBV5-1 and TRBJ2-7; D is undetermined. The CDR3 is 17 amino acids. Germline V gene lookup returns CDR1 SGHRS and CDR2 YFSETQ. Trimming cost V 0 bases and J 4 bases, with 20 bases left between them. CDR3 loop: CASSLVISAPTKYEQYF. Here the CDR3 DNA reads TGCGCCAGCAGCTTGGTAATCTCGGCACCCACGAAATACGAGCAGTACTTC.

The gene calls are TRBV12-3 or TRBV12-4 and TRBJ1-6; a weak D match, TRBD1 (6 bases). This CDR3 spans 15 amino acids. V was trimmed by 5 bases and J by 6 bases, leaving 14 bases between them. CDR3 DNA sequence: TGTGCCAGCAGTCCTCAGGGACAAGTTAATTCACCCCTCCACTTT. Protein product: CASSPQGQVNSPLHF.

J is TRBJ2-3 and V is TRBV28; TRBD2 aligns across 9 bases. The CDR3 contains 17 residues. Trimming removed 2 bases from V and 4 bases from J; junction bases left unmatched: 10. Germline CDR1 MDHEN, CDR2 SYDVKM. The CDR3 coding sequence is TGTGCCAGCAGTTTACTCAGCGGGGGGCGAGGTGCAGATACGCAGTATTTT. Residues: CASSLLSGGRGADTQYF. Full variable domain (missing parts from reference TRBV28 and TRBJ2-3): DVKVTQSSRYLVKRTGEKVFLECVQDMDHENMFWYRQDPGLGLRLIYFSYDVKMKEKGDIPEGYSVSREKKERFSLILESASTNQTSMYLCASSLLSGGRGADTQYFGPGTRLTVL.

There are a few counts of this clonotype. The CDR3 loop is CASSHSGQSGDTQYF. The CDR3 nucleotides are TGTGCCAGCAGTCACTCGGGACAGTCGGGAGATACGCAGTATTTT. V is TRBV5-5 and J is TRBJ2-3; 7 nucleotides match TRBD1. J gave up 5 bases and V 5 bases, and 11 bases lay outside the gene matches. The CDR3 contains 15 residues. CDR1 and CDR2 (germline): SGHKS, YYEKEE (reference sequence).

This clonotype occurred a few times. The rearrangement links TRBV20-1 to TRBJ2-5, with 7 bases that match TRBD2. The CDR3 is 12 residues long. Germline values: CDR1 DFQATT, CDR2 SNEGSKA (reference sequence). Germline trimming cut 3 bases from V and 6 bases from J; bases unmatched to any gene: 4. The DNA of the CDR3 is TGCAGTGCTAGTTTAGCGGGCCAGACCCAGTACTTC. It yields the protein CSASLAGQTQYF.

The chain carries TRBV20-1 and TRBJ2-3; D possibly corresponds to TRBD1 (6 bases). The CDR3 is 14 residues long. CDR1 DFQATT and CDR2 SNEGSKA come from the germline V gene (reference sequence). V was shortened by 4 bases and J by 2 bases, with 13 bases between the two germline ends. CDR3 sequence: CSANRGTNTDTQYF. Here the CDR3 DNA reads TGCAGTGCTAATAGGGGGACAAACACAGATACGCAGTATTTT.

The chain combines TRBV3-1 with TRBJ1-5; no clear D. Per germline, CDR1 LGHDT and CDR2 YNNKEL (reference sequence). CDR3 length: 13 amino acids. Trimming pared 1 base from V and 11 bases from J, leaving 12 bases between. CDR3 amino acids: CASSQGADRTQHF. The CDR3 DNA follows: TGTGCCAGCAGCCAAGGGGCCGACCGGACCCAGCATTTT.